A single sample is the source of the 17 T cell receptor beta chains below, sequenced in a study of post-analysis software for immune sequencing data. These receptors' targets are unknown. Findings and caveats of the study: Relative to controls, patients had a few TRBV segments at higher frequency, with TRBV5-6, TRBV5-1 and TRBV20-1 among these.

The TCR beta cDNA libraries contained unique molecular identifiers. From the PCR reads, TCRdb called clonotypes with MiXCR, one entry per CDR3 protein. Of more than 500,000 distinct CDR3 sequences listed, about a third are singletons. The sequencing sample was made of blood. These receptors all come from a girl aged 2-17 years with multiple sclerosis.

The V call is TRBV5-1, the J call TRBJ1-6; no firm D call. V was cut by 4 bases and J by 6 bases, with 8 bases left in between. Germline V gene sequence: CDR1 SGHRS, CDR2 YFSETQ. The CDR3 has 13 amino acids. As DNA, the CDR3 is TGCGCCAGCAGCCGAGAAACTAATTCACCCCTCCACTTT. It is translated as CASSRETNSPLHF.

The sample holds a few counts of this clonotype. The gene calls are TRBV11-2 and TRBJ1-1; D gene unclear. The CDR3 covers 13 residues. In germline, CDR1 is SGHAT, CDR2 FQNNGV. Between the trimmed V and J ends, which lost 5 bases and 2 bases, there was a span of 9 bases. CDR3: CASSPTDNTEAFF. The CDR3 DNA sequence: TGTGCCAGCAGCCCCACAGATAACACTGAAGCTTTCTTT.

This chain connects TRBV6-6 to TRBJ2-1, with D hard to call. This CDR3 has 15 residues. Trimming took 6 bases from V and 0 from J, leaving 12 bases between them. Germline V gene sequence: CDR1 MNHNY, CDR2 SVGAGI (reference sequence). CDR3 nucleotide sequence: TGTGCCAGCAGACCGCTGGAACGCTCCTACAATGAGCAGTTCTTC. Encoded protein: CASRPLERSYNEQFF.

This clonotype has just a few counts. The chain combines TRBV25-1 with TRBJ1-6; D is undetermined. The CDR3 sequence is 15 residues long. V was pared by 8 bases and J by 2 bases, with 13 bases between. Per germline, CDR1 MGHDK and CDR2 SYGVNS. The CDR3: CASRPGGTYNSPLHF. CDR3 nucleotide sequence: TGTGCCAGCCGGCCCGGTGGTACCTATAATTCACCCCTCCACTTT.

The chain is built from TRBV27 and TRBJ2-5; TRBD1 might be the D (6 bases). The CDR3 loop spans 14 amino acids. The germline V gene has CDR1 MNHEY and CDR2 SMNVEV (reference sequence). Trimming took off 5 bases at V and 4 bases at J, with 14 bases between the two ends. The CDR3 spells CASSLDRTVETQYF. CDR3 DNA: TGTGCCAGCAGTCTGGACAGAACGGTAGAGACCCAGTACTTC.

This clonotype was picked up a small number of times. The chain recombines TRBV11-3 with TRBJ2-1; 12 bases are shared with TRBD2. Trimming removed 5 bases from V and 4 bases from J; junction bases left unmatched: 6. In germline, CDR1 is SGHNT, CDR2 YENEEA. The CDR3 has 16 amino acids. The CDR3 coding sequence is TGTGCCAGCAGCGAGAGGACTAGCGGGGTTTACAATGAGCAGTTCTTC. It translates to CASSERTSGVYNEQFF.

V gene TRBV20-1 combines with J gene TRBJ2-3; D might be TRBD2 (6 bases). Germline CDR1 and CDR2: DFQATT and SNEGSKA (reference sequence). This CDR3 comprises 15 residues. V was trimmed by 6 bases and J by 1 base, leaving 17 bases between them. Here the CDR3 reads CSAIVAGWGTDTQYF. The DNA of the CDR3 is TGCAGTGCCATCGTCGCGGGATGGGGCACAGATACGCAGTATTTT.

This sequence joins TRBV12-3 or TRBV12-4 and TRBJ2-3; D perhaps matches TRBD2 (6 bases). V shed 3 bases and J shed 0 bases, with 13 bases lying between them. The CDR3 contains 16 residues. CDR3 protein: CASSFTIAVSTDTQYF. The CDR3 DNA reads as TGTGCCAGCAGTTTTACGATAGCGGTTAGCACAGATACGCAGTATTTT.

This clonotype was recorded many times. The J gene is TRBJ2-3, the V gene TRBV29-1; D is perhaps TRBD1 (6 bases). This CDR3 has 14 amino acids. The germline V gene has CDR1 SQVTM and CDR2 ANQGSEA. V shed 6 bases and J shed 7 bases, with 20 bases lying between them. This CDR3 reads CSVETGTRRNTQYF. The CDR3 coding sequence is TGCAGCGTGGAGACCGGGACAAGGAGGAATACGCAGTATTTT.

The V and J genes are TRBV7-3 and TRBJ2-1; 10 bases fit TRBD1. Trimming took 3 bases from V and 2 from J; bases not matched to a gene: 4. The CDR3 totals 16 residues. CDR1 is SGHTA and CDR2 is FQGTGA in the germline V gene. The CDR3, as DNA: TGTGCCAGCAGCTTGGGACAGGGGTTGCCCTACAATGAGCAGTTCTTC. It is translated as CASSLGQGLPYNEQFF.

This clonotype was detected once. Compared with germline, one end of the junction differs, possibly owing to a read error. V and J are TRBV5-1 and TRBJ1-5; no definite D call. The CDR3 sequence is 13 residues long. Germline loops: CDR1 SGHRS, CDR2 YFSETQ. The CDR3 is CANSLDSNRPQHF. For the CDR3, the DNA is TGCGCCAACAGCTTAGATAGCAATCGGCCCCAGCATTTT.

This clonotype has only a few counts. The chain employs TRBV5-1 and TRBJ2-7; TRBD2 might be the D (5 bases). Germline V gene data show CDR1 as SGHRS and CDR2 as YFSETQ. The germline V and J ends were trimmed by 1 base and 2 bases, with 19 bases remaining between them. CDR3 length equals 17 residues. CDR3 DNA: TGCGCCAGCAGCTTGTTTCCCGGGAACACTCCCGCCTACGAGCAGTACTTC. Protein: CASSLFPGNTPAYEQYF.

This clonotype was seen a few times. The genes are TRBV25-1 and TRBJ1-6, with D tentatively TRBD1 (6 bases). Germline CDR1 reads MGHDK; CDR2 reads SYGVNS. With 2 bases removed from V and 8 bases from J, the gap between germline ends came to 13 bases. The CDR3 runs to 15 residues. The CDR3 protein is CASSERGGGDSPLHF. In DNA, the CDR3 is TGTGCCAGCAGTGAACGCGGGGGCGGGGATTCACCCCTCCACTTT.

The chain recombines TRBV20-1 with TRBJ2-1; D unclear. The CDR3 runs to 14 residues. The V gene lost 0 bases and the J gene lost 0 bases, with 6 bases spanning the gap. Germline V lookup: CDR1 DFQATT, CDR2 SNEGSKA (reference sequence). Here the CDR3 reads CSARDVGSYNEQFF. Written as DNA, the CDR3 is TGCAGTGCTAGAGACGTAGGCTCCTACAATGAGCAGTTCTTC.

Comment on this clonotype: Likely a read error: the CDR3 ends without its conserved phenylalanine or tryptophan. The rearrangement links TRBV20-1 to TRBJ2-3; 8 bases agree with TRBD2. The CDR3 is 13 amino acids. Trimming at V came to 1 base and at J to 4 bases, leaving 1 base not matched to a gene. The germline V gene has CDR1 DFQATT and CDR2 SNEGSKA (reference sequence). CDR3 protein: CSARVGGADTQYL. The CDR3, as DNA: TGCAGTGCTAGAGTCGGGGGGGCAGATACGCAGTATCTT.

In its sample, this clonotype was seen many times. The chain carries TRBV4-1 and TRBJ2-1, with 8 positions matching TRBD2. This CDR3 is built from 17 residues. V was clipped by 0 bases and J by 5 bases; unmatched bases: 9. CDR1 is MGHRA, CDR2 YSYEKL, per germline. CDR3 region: CASSQDLGTRANNEQFF. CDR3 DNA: TGCGCCAGCAGCCAAGATCTTGGGACTAGAGCCAACAATGAGCAGTTCTTC.

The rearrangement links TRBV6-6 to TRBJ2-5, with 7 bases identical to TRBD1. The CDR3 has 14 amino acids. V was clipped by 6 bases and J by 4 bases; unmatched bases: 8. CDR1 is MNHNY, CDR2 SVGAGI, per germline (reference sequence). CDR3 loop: CASSSDRVLETQYF. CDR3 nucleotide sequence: TGTGCCAGCAGCTCCGACAGGGTCCTAGAGACCCAGTACTTC.